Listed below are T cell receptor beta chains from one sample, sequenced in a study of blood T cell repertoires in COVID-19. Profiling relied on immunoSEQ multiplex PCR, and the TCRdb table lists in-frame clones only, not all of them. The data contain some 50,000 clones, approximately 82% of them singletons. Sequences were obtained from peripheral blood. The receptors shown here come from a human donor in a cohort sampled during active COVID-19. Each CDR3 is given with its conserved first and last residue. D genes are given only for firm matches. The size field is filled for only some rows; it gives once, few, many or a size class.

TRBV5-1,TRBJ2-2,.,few,TGCGCCAGCAGCTTGGGGGCCACGTCGAACACCGGGGAGCTGTTTTTT,CASSLGATSNTGELFF
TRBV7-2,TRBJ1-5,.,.,TGTGCCAGCAGCTTCGACAGCCTTAGCAATCAGCCCCAGCATTTT,CASSFDSLSNQPQHF
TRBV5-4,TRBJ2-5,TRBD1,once,TGTGCCAGCAGCCGATGGGACAGCAGACTTCCGGAGGAGACCCAGTACTTC,CASSRWDSRLPEETQYF
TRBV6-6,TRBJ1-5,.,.,TGTGCCAGCAGTTACAGGGCAGGGCCGCAGCCCCAGCATTTT,CASSYRAGPQPQHF
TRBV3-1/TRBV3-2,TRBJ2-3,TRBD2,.,TGTGCCAGCAGTTATTTCGGGACTAGCGCCCCCGGCACAGATACGCAGTATTTT,CASSYFGTSAPGTDTQYF
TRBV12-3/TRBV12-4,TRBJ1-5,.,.,TGTGCCAGCAGTTTGATGGGGCGCCATGACGAGCATTTT,CASSLMGRHDEHF
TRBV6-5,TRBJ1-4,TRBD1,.,TGTGCCAGCAGTAGAACAGGGGGCGGAAAACTGTTTTTT,CASSRTGGGKLFF
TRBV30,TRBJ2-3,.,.,TGTGCCTGGATGTGGGGGCGCGGCACAGATACGCAGTATTTT,CAWMWGRGTDTQYF
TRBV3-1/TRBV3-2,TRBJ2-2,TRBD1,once,TGTGCCAGCAGCCATTCGGACAGGGGGGCCGGGGAGCTGTTTTTT,CASSHSDRGAGELFF
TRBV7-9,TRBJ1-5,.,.,TGTGCCAGCAGCTATGGGGGGAGCAATCAGCCCCAGCATTTT,CASSYGGSNQPQHF
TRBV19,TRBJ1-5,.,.,TGTGCCAGTAAGAGGGATAACCGAGGCAATCAGCCCCAGCATTTT,CASKRDNRGNQPQHF
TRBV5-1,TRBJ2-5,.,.,TGCGCCAGCAGCTTGGGCCACGGCCAAGAGACCCAGTACTTC,CASSLGHGQETQYF
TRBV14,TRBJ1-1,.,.,TGTGCCAGCAGCCAAGACTATAACACTGAAGCTTTCTTT,CASSQDYNTEAFF
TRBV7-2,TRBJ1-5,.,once,TGTGCCAGCAGCTCAACACGGGATAGCAATCAGCCCCAGCATTTT,CASSSTRDSNQPQHF
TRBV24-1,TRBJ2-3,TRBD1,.,TGTGCCACTCAGACAGGGCGCGCAGATACGCAGTATTTT,CATQTGRADTQYF
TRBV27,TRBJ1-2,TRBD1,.,TGTGCCAGCAGTTTAATTGGACAGGGTGGGGACTACACCTTC,CASSLIGQGGDYTF
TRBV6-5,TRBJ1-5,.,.,TGTGCCAGCAACACACGGGGGGGCAATCAGCCCCAGCATTTT,CASNTRGGNQPQHF
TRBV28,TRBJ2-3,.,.,TGTGCCAGCAGCACGACGAACCCGGGGCGCGCTGGGGGACACGGCCGCACAGATACGCAGTATTTT,CASSTTNPGRAGGHGRTDTQYF
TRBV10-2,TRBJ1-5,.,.,TGCGCCAGCAGTGACCGGGACTTCAATCAGCCCCAGCATTTT,CASSDRDFNQPQHF
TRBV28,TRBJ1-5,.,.,TGTGCCAGCAGTTTTTATGATCAGCCCCAGCATTTT,CASSFYDQPQHF
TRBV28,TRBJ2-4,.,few,TGTGCCAGCAGTTTGTCACTAGCCAAAAACATTCAGTACTTC,CASSLSLAKNIQYF
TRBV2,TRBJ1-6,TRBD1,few,TGTGCCAGCAGAAAGGGGACAGGGGTCGGGTCACCCCTCCACTTT,CASRKGTGVGSPLHF
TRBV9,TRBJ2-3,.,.,TGTGCCAGCAGCGTAGGCAGCGCCTTAAGCACAGATACGCAGTATTTT,CASSVGSALSTDTQYF
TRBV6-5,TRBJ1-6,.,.,TGTGCCAGCAGTTACGGACAAGTTAATTCACCCCTCCACTTT,CASSYGQVNSPLHF
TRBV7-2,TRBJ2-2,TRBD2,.,TGTGCCAGCAGCTTAGTTGGGACTAGCGGGAGAGGTCGGACCGGGGAGCTGTTTTTT,CASSLVGTSGRGRTGELFF
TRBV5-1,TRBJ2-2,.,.,TGCGCCAGCAGACCGGGACTCACTAACACCGGGGAGCTGTTTTTT,CASRPGLTNTGELFF
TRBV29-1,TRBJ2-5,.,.,TGCAGTGGTTTAACAGGGGCGGGGGAGACCCAGTACTTC,CSGLTGAGETQYF